What follows describes a single T cell receptor (beta chain). Antigen unknown. These data are taken from a study of identical twins. The V gene lost 2 bases and the J gene lost 0 bases, with 10 bases spanning the gap. Germline-derived CDR1 and CDR2 are DFQATT and SNEGSKA (reference sequence). The CDR3 consists of 14 residues. cDNA molecules carried unique molecular identifiers, and template switching added a universal primer site. MiXCR, applied by TCRdb to the 5' RACE reads, yields one record per CDR3 protein. The repertoire holds roughly 250,000 distinct CDR3 sequences, with about 7.5% as singletons. Healthy Caucasians were all of the donors. Findings and limits, study-wide: Low generation-probability sequences were in excess among twin-shared out-of-frame alpha sequences.

The sample was also reused in another study, on yellow fever vaccine responses in identical twins. As that report states: A vaccine T cell response that seemed partly convergent and partly personalized was reported in twins.

The rearrangement links TRBV20-1 to TRBJ1-1; D perhaps matches TRBD1 (5 bases). The receptor comes from a woman under 30 in good health. Sequencing was performed on CD8+ T cells sorted from blood. The chain's CDR3 is CSARLLQVNTEAFF. The CDR3 DNA follows: TGCAGTGCTAGACTATTACAGGTGAACACTGAAGCTTTCTTT.